The sequence of this T cell receptor (beta chain) was determined in a study of cytomegalovirus exposure and HLA in healthy donors. 13 Jbeta primers and 60 Vbeta primers were used for the PCR. TCRdb's table, derived via immunoSEQ multiplex PCR, lists solely in-frame clones and lacks some. The sample lists 170,000 or so clones, roughly 80% seen once, with around 7% in the top ten. Comments on this clone: Antigen specificity is unknown.

Study outcomes and limitations: A later look showed TCR association rates differing by HLA locus, highest for DRB1 and lowest for HLA-C. About 90% or about 30% of the time was how often most TCR beta V segments were productive, according to an earlier analysis. The study recorded 150 to 200 TCR beta chains that were cytomegalovirus-associated. A further, later analysis showed that HLA-associated TCR beta chains (compared with equally common others) were more clonally expanded.

Sequenced sample: PBMCs. This clonotype originated in a man younger than 45 in good health and CMV-seropositive.

The CDR3 reads CASRPGQRNTEAFF. CDR3 DNA sequence: TGTGCCAGCAGACCGGGACAGAGGAACACTGAAGCTTTCTTT. This chain connects TRBV6-5 to TRBJ1-1; TRBD1 matches 7 bases. Germline lookup yields CDR1 MNHEY and CDR2 SVGAGI. V was clipped by 6 bases and J by 1 base; unmatched bases: 5. The CDR3 loop spans 14 amino acids.